A selection of T cell receptor beta chains follows, all from one sample in a study of blood T cell repertoires in COVID-19. Some clones are missing from TCRdb's copy, which holds only in-frame ones; the method was immunoSEQ multiplex PCR. Here the sample spans 88,000 or so clones, 75% to 90% being singletons. Sequencing was done on a sample of peripheral blood. All receptors come from a man aged 55 to 70 with acute or convalescent COVID-19. Both conserved end residues are part of each CDR3. Each record gives: J gene, clone size, V gene, D gene, CDR3 DNA, CDR3 protein. D genes are given only for firm matches. For some rows the clone size is stated as once, few or many, or as a class when expanded; others skip it.

TRBJ2-5 | - | TRBV5-4 | - | TGTGCCAGCAGCTTGGTAGCTCTACAAGAGACCCAGTACTTC | CASSLVALQETQYF
TRBJ2-1 | - | TRBV27 | TRBD2 | TGTGCCAGCGGGATCGGGACTAGCGGCCGGGAGTTCTTC | CASGIGTSGREFF
TRBJ2-7 | - | TRBV5-1 | - | TGCGCCAGCAGCTTAGGGCCTACAGGGAAGTCCGACGAGCAGTACTTC | CASSLGPTGKSDEQYF
TRBJ1-1 | - | TRBV19 | TRBD1 | TGTGCCAGTATCCCGGCGGACAGGGGAACTGAAGCTTTCTTT | CASIPADRGTEAFF
TRBJ2-5 | - | TRBV7-2 | TRBD1 | TGTGCCAGCAGCGCGGCGACAGGGGCAGAGACCCAGTACTTC | CASSAATGAETQYF
TRBJ2-2 | - | TRBV6-2/TRBV6-3 | TRBD1 | TGTGCCAGCAGTTACTCTCGACAGGGTAGCGGGGAGCTGTTTTTT | CASSYSRQGSGELFF
TRBJ1-5 | - | TRBV19 | - | TGTGCCAGTAGTATCGAAGGGGTGGCCTCTTTGAATCAGCCCCAGCATTTT | CASSIEGVASLNQPQHF
TRBJ2-1 | - | TRBV10-3 | TRBD2 | TGTGCCATCAGTGAGTCCGCGGGAGGATCCGCCAATGAGCAGTTCTTC | CAISESAGGSANEQFF
TRBJ2-3 | - | TRBV11-2 | - | TGTGCCAGCAGCAGCCCGAACACAGATACGCAGTATTTT | CASSSPNTDTQYF
TRBJ1-2 | few | TRBV5-3 | TRBD1 | TGTGCCAGAAGCCACTACGAACCGAGGGGGCTAGGCTATGGCTACACCTTC | CARSHYEPRGLGYGYTF
TRBJ1-3 | - | TRBV6-5 | - | TGTGCCAGCAGGGCGACGGGTCAGGGAGGGAACACCATATATTTT | CASRATGQGGNTIYF
TRBJ2-1 | - | TRBV19 | TRBD2 | TGTGCCAGTAGCGTGACTAGCGGGTGGAATGAGCAGTTCTTC | CASSVTSGWNEQFF
TRBJ1-1 | - | TRBV6-2/TRBV6-3 | TRBD1 | TGTGCCAGCAGCCGGGACAGTGCTGAAGCTTTCTTT | CASSRDSAEAFF
TRBJ1-1 | - | TRBV30 | TRBD1 | TGTGCCTGGAGGACAGGGACCCTTGAAGCTTTCTTT | CAWRTGTLEAFF
TRBJ1-2 | - | TRBV6-6 | TRBD1 | TGTGCCAGCAGAAGGACAGGGGGAAACGACTATGGCTACACCTTC | CASRRTGGNDYGYTF
TRBJ1-1 | once | TRBV2 | - | TGTGCCAGCAGGCGGCGTATTGAAGCTTTCTTT | CASRRRIEAFF
TRBJ1-1 | few | TRBV6-5 | - | TGTGCCAGCATAAACGGTCAGAACACTGAAGCTTTCTTT | CASINGQNTEAFF
TRBJ2-3 | - | TRBV6-5 | TRBD2 | TGTGCCAGCAGCCTAGCGGGGGCCCCGCTAGATACGCAGTATTTT | CASSLAGAPLDTQYF
TRBJ1-5 | once | TRBV18 | - | TGTGCCAGCTCACGGGAGGGGGTACAGCCCCAGCATTTT | CASSREGVQPQHF
TRBJ2-7 | - | TRBV28 | TRBD2 | TGTGCCAGCAGTAGTTCCAGCGGGAGTTTTCCCGAGCAGTACTTC | CASSSSSGSFPEQYF
TRBJ2-1 | - | TRBV12-3/TRBV12-4 | - | TGTGCCAGCAGTTCGACTACGGTTGAGCAGTTCTTC | CASSSTTVEQFF
TRBJ1-2 | - | TRBV7-8 | - | TGTGCCAGCAGCCCAAGTGGGGGCAACTATGGCTACACCTTC | CASSPSGGNYGYTF
TRBJ1-2 | - | TRBV28 | TRBD1 | TGTGCCAGCAGTTTCCAGGACAGGGGCTATGGCTACACCTTC | CASSFQDRGYGYTF
TRBJ1-4 | - | TRBV7-9 | - | TGTGCCAGCAGCTCTCAGGGTATCGATACAACTAATGAAAAACTGTTTTTT | CASSSQGIDTTNEKLFF
TRBJ1-3 | - | TRBV20-1 | - | TGCAGTGCTAGTAACAGCAGGGGTGCCGGAAACACCATATATTTT | CSASNSRGAGNTIYF
TRBJ2-1 | - | TRBV19 | TRBD2 | TGTGCCAGTTCTCTACGGGGGACTAGCGGGACCTACAATGAGCAGTTCTTC | CASSLRGTSGTYNEQFF
TRBJ2-7 | once | TRBV14 | TRBD2 | TGTGCCAGCAGCCAACCAGAACTAGCGGGAGAGTACCCTTGTTACGAGCAGTACTTC | CASSQPELAGEYPCYEQYF
TRBJ2-3 | few | TRBV9 | TRBD2 | TGTGCCAGCAGCGTAGCTACTAGCGGGGGGGCGGGTAGAACAGATACGCAGTATTTT | CASSVATSGGAGRTDTQYF